The next 9 T cell receptor beta chains were all read from a single sample in a study of blood T cell repertoires in COVID-19 (dated by TCRdb to 2018 to 2020). Libraries were constructed by the immunoSEQ multiplex PCR assay. The source is immuneACCESS, and TCRdb retained only in-frame sequences with V and J called. Part of the clones is not carried over; for the studies checked, unresolved V genes explain less than half of this, and the remainder is unexplained. This sample comprises approximately 90,000 clones, roughly nine tenths of them detected only once. The ten largest clones capture about 8.1% of the sample. Sequencing was performed on peripheral blood. The receptors stem from a man aged 50 or older with acute or convalescent COVID-19.

This chain joins TRBV19 and TRBJ1-1; TRBD1 matches 8 bases. Germline lookup yields CDR1 LNHDA and CDR2 SQIVND (reference sequence). V shed 5 bases, J shed 7 bases, and the junction held 6 bases outside the gene matches. CDR3 length equals 13 residues. The CDR3 nucleotides are TGTGCCAGTAGTCTAAGACAGGGGAGTGAAGCTTTCTTT. Its protein is CASSLRQGSEAFF.

The chain links TRBV19 to TRBJ2-7, with 7 bases identical to TRBD1. Germline CDR1 and CDR2: LNHDA and SQIVND (reference sequence). Trimming at V came to 1 base and at J to 0 bases, leaving 6 bases not matched to a gene. The CDR3 contains 16 residues. The CDR3 coding sequence is TGTGCCAGTAGTATAGGGGACAGTCAGAGCTCCTACGAGCAGTACTTC. The encoded protein is CASSIGDSQSSYEQYF.

J is TRBJ1-4 and V is TRBV28; D is uncertain. CDR3 length equals 11 residues. Germline V lookup: CDR1 MDHEN, CDR2 SYDVKM. Between the trimmed V and J ends, which lost 11 bases and 3 bases, there was a span of 7 bases. The CDR3 spells CASFANEKLFF. As DNA, the CDR3 is TGTGCCTCTTTTGCTAATGAAAAACTGTTTTTT.

V usage is TRBV24-1 and J usage is TRBJ2-5, with a possible D match to TRBD2 (7 bases). The CDR3 runs to 13 residues. V lost 6 bases and J lost 4, with 11 bases in between. Germline CDR1 KGHDR, CDR2 SFDVKD. CDR3 coding DNA: TGTGCCACCAGTAAAGGGGGGGTAGAGACCCAGTACTTC. Protein: CATSKGGVETQYF.

V usage is TRBV30 and J usage is TRBJ2-3, with TRBD1 matching over 9 bases. The V and J ends lost 3 bases and 6 bases, in that order; junction bases with no gene match: 10. CDR1 GTSNPN and CDR2 SVGIG come from the germline V gene (reference sequence). The CDR3 runs 15 residues. This CDR3 is CAWSGLGTGSDTQYF. CDR3 nucleotides: TGTGCCTGGAGCGGGTTGGGGACAGGGAGCGATACGCAGTATTTT.

The V call is TRBV5-1, the J call TRBJ2-3; tentative D call: TRBD2 (5 bases). CDR3 length equals 15 residues. V shed 3 bases and J shed 3 bases, with 14 bases lying between them. Germline loops: CDR1 SGHRS, CDR2 YFSETQ. CDR3 protein: CASSSWTPKTDTQYF. The CDR3 region has the DNA TGCGCCAGCAGCTCGTGGACTCCTAAGACAGATACGCAGTATTTT.

This clone appeared once. The chain has TRBV5-1 and TRBJ1-2; D is possibly TRBD1 (5 bases). The CDR3 sequence is 13 residues long. V lost 0 bases to trimming and J lost 7 bases, with 10 bases between them. CDR1 and CDR2 from the germline V gene are SGHRS and YFSETQ. The CDR3 region is CASSLVFGAGYTF. The DNA for the CDR3 is TGCGCCAGCAGCTTGGTGTTTGGGGCTGGCTACACCTTC.

This clone was found a few times. The chain combines TRBV4-1 with TRBJ2-7; 7 bases map to TRBD2. J lost 2 bases, V lost 1 base, and 8 bases had no gene match. The CDR3 has 16 residues. The V gene's germline CDR1 is MGHRA and CDR2 YSYEKL. The CDR3 protein is CASSQVPGGGTYEQYF. The CDR3 bases are TGCGCCAGCAGCCAAGTTCCGGGGGGAGGGACCTACGAGCAGTACTTC.

The table lists this clone with a few counts. The chain has TRBV11-3 and TRBJ2-3; 7 nucleotides line up with TRBD2. The CDR3 sequence is 13 residues long. In germline, CDR1 is SGHNT, CDR2 YENEEA. With 3 bases clipped from V and 5 bases from J, the junction kept 2 bases outside the gene matches. The CDR3, as DNA: TGTGCCAGCAGCTTGCGGGGGAGAGATACGCAGTATTTT. Amino acid sequence: CASSLRGRDTQYF.